This T cell receptor (beta chain) was captured in a study of human T cells and chemical hapten exposure. Unseparated into fractions, whole blood served as the source from which total RNA was extracted. This clonotype was seen many times. TCRdb redid the calling of the 5' RACE reads with MiXCR, one entry per CDR3 protein. Here the sample spans some 78,000 distinct CDR3 sequences, more than 7% being singletons. The clonotype was recovered from a male donor in good health.

CDR3 sequence reads: CASRPEQGHKNIQYF. The CDR3 nucleotides are TGCGCCAGCAGACCAGAACAGGGTCACAAAAACATTCAGTACTTC. This chain connects TRBV5-1 to TRBJ2-4, with D possibly being TRBD1 (6 bases). The CDR3 runs to 15 residues. Germline-derived CDR1 and CDR2 are SGHRS and YFSETQ. Trimming stripped 5 bases from V and 3 bases from J, with 15 bases between.